These 3 T cell receptor beta chains came from one sample sequenced in a study of T cells in Graves' hyperthyroidism and ophthalmopathy. The CDR3 regions of TCR beta were amplified from RNA transcripts. An initial round of RT-PCR targeting the TCR CDR3 relied on the HTBI primer set. TCRdb re-called the multiplex PCR reads through MiXCR, storing one row per CDR3 protein. The repertoire holds 300,000 to 400,000 distinct CDR3 sequences, with approximately 17% as singletons. Sequencing used blood. The receptors were sampled from a man between 18 and 35 years old with Graves' ophthalmopathy.

This clonotype appeared many times. This rearrangement joins TRBV12-3 or TRBV12-4 to TRBJ1-1; 12 bases map to TRBD1. The junction had 8 bases not matched to a gene; V was cut back by 10 bases and J by 2 bases. The CDR3 sequence is 15 residues long. CDR3 nucleotide sequence: TGTGCCACCCGCCGGGACAGGGGGCGAAACACTGAAGCTTTCTTT. Translation: CATRRDRGRNTEAFF.

CDR3 sequence (DNA): TGTGCCAGCAGCCCCGGACGGATGGATAATTCACCCCTCCACTTT. It is translated as CASSPGRMDNSPLHF. The chain joins TRBV7-9 to TRBJ1-6; no clear D gene. V was trimmed by 5 bases and J by 5 bases, leaving 13 bases between them. The CDR3 is 15 residues long. CDR1 SEHNR and CDR2 FQNEAQ come from the germline V gene (reference sequence).

CDR3 in DNA: TGTGCCAGCAGCCAAGAGGTCCAGCGGGGTGACACCGGGGAGCTGTTTTTT. It is translated as CASSQEVQRGDTGELFF. The V and J genes are TRBV3-1 and TRBJ2-2; 7 positions match TRBD2. CDR3 size: 17 residues. From germline, CDR1 is LGHDT and CDR2 YNNKEL (reference sequence). Trimming at V came to 0 bases and at J to 3 bases, leaving 7 bases not matched to a gene.